This record covers a single T cell receptor (beta chain). Authors of the study amplified TCR beta CDR3 regions from RNA transcripts. Using the HTBI primer set, a first-round RT-PCR was run on the TCR CDR3. From the multiplex PCR reads, TCRdb called clonotypes with MiXCR, one entry per CDR3 protein. The table has 620,000 or so distinct CDR3 sequences, about 14% seen once. This record belongs to a study of T cells in Graves' hyperthyroidism and ophthalmopathy. The CDR3 spans 16 residues. Germline V lookup: CDR1 LNHNV, CDR2 YYDKDF (reference sequence). Trimming removed 0 bases from V and 0 bases from J; junction bases left unmatched: 2.

The sample comprised blood. The clonotype originates from a woman aged 45-65 years with Graves' ophthalmopathy. The chain uses TRBV15 and TRBJ2-1, with TRBD2 identical over 7 bases. DNA for the CDR3: TGTGCCACCAGCAGAGAAAAGCGGGACTCCTACAATGAGCAGTTCTTC. Translation: CATSREKRDSYNEQFF.